Following are 14 T cell receptor beta chains from one sample sequenced in a study of cytomegalovirus exposure and HLA in healthy donors. With 60 Vbeta and 13 Jbeta primers, the PCR was carried out. Profiling relied on immunoSEQ multiplex PCR, and the TCRdb table lists in-frame clones only, not all of them. Among more than 85,000 clones, roughly a tenth were seen once, and the ten largest hold 5.1%. Sequenced input: PBMCs. These receptors were obtained from a man over 45 in good health and CMV-seropositive.

The V gene is TRBV19, the J gene TRBJ2-5; 9 bases fit TRBD1. The CDR3 covers 13 residues. V lost 6 bases and J lost 4; bases outside the gene matches: 3. Germline-derived CDR1 and CDR2 are LNHDA and SQIVND (reference sequence). DNA for the CDR3: TGTGCCAGTAGCAAGGACAGGGGAGAGACCCAGTACTTC. This codes for CASSKDRGETQYF.

The chain is built from TRBV27 and TRBJ2-7; 9 bases match TRBD1. Germline CDR1 MNHEY, CDR2 SMNVEV (reference sequence). The CDR3 runs to 14 residues. The ends lost 6 bases at V and 3 bases at J; junction bases unmatched: 6. This CDR3 is CASRSRDRDYEQYF. For the CDR3, the DNA is TGTGCCAGCAGGAGCAGGGACAGGGACTACGAGCAGTACTTC.

V usage is TRBV11-2 and J usage is TRBJ2-5; a weak D match, TRBD1 (7 bases). Between the trimmed V and J ends, which lost 4 bases and 5 bases, there was a span of 11 bases. The CDR3 has 13 residues. Germline CDR1 reads SGHAT; CDR2 reads FQNNGV. The CDR3 protein is CASSSGGWETQYF. The CDR3 DNA sequence: TGTGCCAGCAGCTCAGGGGGGTGGGAGACCCAGTACTTC.

This clone was seen more than once but under ten times. Here the CDR3 reads CASSVGQGSAGEQYF. As DNA, the CDR3 is TGTGCCAGCAGCGTAGGACAGGGGAGTGCAGGCGAGCAGTACTTC. The chain carries TRBV9 and TRBJ2-7; TRBD1 matches at 8 bases. Germline CDR1 reads SGDLS; CDR2 reads YYNGEE. V gave up 0 bases and J gave up 6 bases; unmatched junction bases: 8. The CDR3 consists of 15 residues.

The chain is built from TRBV11-1 and TRBJ2-1; TRBD1 might be the D (6 bases). The germline V and J ends were trimmed by 3 bases and 4 bases, with 13 bases remaining between them. The CDR3 loop spans 15 amino acids. Germline V gene data show CDR1 as SGHAT and CDR2 as FQDESV (reference sequence). CDR3 coding DNA: TGTGCCAGCAGCTTGCCAGGGGCGGTATACAATGAGCAGTTCTTC. Encoded protein: CASSLPGAVYNEQFF.

This clone was found many times. The chain is built from TRBV9 and TRBJ2-5; 11 nucleotides line up with TRBD2. The CDR3 loop spans 17 amino acids. J gave up 4 bases and V 5 bases, and 13 bases lay outside the gene matches. Germline V gene data show CDR1 as SGDLS and CDR2 as YYNGEE. The CDR3 coding sequence is TGTGCCAGCAGTGAGGGGGTAGCGGGAGGGTCTGGAGAGACCCAGTACTTC. This translates into CASSEGVAGGSGETQYF.

This clone was detected a few times. The chain employs TRBV5-5 and TRBJ2-2, with D unresolved. CDR3 length equals 15 residues. Looked up from germline, CDR1 is SGHKS and CDR2 is YYEKEE (reference sequence). Between the trimmed V and J ends, which lost 2 bases and 3 bases, there was a span of 11 bases. The CDR3 is CASSLFSGDTGELFF. The CDR3 DNA sequence: TGTGCCAGCAGCTTATTCTCCGGAGACACCGGGGAGCTGTTTTTT. The entire variable domain, with the rest obtained from reference TRBV5-5 and TRBJ2-2, is as follows: DAGVTQSPTHLIKTRGQQVTLRCSPISGHKSVSWYQQVLGQGPQFIFQYYEKEERGRGNFPDRFSARQFPNYSSELNVNALLLGDSALYLCASSLFSGDTGELFFGEGSRLTVL.

There are a few counts of this clone. The chain uses TRBV2 and TRBJ2-2; D is uncertain. The germline CDR1 and CDR2 sequences are SNHLY and FYNNEI. The CDR3 spans 12 residues. Trimming shortened V by 11 bases and J by 1 base, and 8 bases separated the two germline ends. The CDR3 DNA follows: TGTGCCGTAACGGGGAACACCGGGGAGCTGTTTTTT. Protein sequence: CAVTGNTGELFF.

This clone was seen a handful of times. The gene calls are TRBV5-4 and TRBJ2-7; TRBD2 aligns across 14 bases. V lost 0 bases and J lost 5; bases outside the gene matches: 4. There are 16 residues in the CDR3. Germline V gives CDR1 SGHNT, CDR2 YYREEE (reference sequence). The CDR3 sequence: CASSLGGLAGANEQYF. Here the CDR3 DNA reads TGTGCCAGCAGCTTGGGGGGACTAGCGGGAGCCAACGAGCAGTACTTC.

V and J are TRBV11-2 and TRBJ2-1, with D possibly being TRBD1 (6 bases). The CDR3 length is 17 residues. Trimming left V 0 bases short and J 0 bases short, with 12 bases between. Germline CDR1 is SGHAT and CDR2 is FQNNGV. CDR3 nucleotide sequence: TGTGCCAGCAGCTTAGAGGGAACAGGGAGCTCCTACAATGAGCAGTTCTTC. As protein: CASSLEGTGSSYNEQFF. The full variable domain, in which reference TRBV11-2 and TRBJ2-1 provide the parts outside the CDR3, is EAGVAQSPRYKIIEKRQSVAFWCNPISGHATLYWYQQILGQGPKLLIQFQNNGVVDDSQLPKDRFSAERLKGVDSTLKIQPAKLEDSAVYLCASSLEGTGSSYNEQFFGPGTRLTVL.

The chain joins TRBV2 to TRBJ1-4; TRBD1 agrees at 8 bases. The CDR3 is made up of 15 amino acids. The trim removed 4 bases at V and 7 bases at J, leaving 8 bases unmatched. Germline lookup yields CDR1 SNHLY and CDR2 FYNNEI. The CDR3 sequence is CASSGAGGQAEKLFF. The CDR3 DNA reads TGTGCCAGCAGTGGAGCAGGGGGCCAGGCTGAAAAACTGTTTTTT. The full variable domain, with the rest looked up from reference TRBV2 and TRBJ1-4, is EPEVTQTPSHQVTQMGQEVILRCVPISNHLYFYWYRQILGQKVEFLVSFYNNEISEKSEIFDDQFSVERPDGSNFTLKIRSTKLEDSAMYFCASSGAGGQAEKLFFGSGTQLSVL.

This chain links TRBV5-8 with TRBJ2-5; TRBD1 matches at 7 bases. Trimming took 3 bases from V and 5 from J; bases not matched to a gene: 10. CDR3 size: 15 residues. Germline values: CDR1 SGHTS, CDR2 YDEGEE. The CDR3 loop is CASSSRQGTGETQYF. For the CDR3, the DNA is TGTGCCAGCAGCTCTCGACAGGGTACCGGGGAGACCCAGTACTTC.

The chain has TRBV5-1 and TRBJ2-3, with 12 bases lining up with TRBD2. The CDR3 covers 16 residues. V was pared by 3 bases and J by 2 bases, with 4 bases of the junction left unmatched. Looked up from germline, CDR1 is SGHRS and CDR2 is YFSETQ. CDR3 sequence: CASSSGLAGPTDTQYF. The CDR3 coding sequence is TGCGCCAGCAGCTCAGGACTAGCGGGGCCCACAGATACGCAGTATTTT. Filled out from reference TRBV5-1 and TRBJ2-3, the complete variable domain reads KAGVTQTPRYLIKTRGQQVTLSCSPISGHRSVSWYQQTPGQGLQFLFEYFSETQRNKGNFPGRFSGRQFSNSRSEMNVSTLELGDSALYLCASSSGLAGPTDTQYFGPGTRLTVL.

This clone showed up just a few times. The chain joins TRBV28 to TRBJ2-3; D possibly corresponds to TRBD1 (6 bases). The CDR3 length is 13 residues. The V and J ends lost 7 bases and 10 bases respectively, with 18 bases between them. Germline V gene lookup returns CDR1 MDHEN and CDR2 SYDVKM. Here the CDR3 reads CASIPTTGSAQYF. The DNA for the CDR3 is TGTGCCAGCATACCTACTACAGGGAGCGCGCAGTATTTT.